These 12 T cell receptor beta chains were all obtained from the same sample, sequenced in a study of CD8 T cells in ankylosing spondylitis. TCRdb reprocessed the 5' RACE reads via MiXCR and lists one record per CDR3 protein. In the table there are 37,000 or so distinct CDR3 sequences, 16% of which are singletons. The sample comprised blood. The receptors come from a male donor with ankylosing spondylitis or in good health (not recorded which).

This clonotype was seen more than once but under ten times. The CDR3 DNA sequence: TGTGCCAGCAGTCGCGGACTAAACTATGACGAGCAGTACGTC. Its protein product is CASSRGLNYDEQYV. J is TRBJ2-7 and V is TRBV6-6, with D possibly TRBD2 on 6 matching bases. V lost 5 bases and J lost 5, with 16 bases in between. Germline lookup yields CDR1 MNHNY and CDR2 SVGAGI (reference sequence). The CDR3 length is 14 residues.

The CDR3 here is CSVRTGDGEQFF. CDR3 DNA: TGCAGCGTTAGGACAGGGGACGGTGAGCAGTTCTTC. The chain uses TRBV29-1 and TRBJ2-1, with TRBD1 matching over 9 bases. Germline V CDR1 and CDR2: SQVTM, ANQGSEA. The CDR3 is 12 residues long. V lost 5 bases to trimming and J lost 9 bases; unmatched junction nucleotides: 5.

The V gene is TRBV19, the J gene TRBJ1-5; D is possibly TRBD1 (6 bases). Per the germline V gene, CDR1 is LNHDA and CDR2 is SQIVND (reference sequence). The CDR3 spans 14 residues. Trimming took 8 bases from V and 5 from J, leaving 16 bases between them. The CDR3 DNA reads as TGTGCCAGTCGCCCGTTAGGGGGTGATCAGCCCCAGCATTTT. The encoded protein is CASRPLGGDQPQHF.

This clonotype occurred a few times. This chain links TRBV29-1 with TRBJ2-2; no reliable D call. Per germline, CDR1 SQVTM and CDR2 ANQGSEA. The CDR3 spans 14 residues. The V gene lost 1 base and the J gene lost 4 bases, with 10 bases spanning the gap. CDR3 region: CSVEGFLGTGELFF. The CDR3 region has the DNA TGCAGCGTTGAAGGGTTCTTGGGCACCGGGGAGCTGTTTTTT.

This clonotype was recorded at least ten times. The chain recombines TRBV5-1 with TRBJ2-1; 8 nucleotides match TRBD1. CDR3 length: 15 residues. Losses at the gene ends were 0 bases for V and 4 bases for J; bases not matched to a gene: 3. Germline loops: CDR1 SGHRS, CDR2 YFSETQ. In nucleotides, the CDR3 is TGCGCCAGCAGCTTGGGACAGGGGAGATACAATGAGCAGTTCTTC. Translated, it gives CASSLGQGRYNEQFF.

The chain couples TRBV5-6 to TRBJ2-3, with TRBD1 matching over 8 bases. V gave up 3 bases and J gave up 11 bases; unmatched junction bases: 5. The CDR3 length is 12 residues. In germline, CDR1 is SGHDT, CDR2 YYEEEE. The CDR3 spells CASSWGQAVQYF. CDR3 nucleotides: TGTGCCAGCAGCTGGGGACAGGCGGTGCAGTATTTT.

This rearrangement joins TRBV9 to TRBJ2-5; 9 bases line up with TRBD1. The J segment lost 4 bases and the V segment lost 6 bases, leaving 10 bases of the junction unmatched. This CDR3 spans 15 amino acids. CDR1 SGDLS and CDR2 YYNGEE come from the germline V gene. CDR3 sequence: CASNPTGGWGETQYF. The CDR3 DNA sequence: TGTGCCAGCAACCCCACAGGGGGCTGGGGAGAGACCCAGTACTTC.

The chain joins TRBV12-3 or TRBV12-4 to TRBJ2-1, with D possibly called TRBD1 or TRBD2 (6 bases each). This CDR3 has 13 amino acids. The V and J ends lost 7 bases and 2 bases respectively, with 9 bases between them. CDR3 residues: CASKGGPYNEQFF. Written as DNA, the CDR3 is TGTGCCAGCAAGGGGGGCCCCTACAATGAGCAGTTCTTC.

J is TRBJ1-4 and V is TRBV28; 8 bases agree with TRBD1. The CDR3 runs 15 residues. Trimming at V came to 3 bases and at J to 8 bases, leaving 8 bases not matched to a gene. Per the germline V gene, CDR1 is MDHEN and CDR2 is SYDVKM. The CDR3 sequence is CASSLVRQGREKLFF. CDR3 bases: TGTGCCAGCAGTTTGGTCAGACAGGGGAGGGAAAAACTGTTTTTT.

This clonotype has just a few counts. The CDR3 DNA reads as TGTGCCAGCAGTTCAGGGGATAGAGAGACCCAGTACTTC. Residues: CASSSGDRETQYF. This sequence joins TRBV25-1 and TRBJ2-5; D possibly corresponds to TRBD1 (6 bases). The CDR3 contains 13 residues. Germline CDR1 is MGHDK and CDR2 is SYGVNS. V gave up 5 bases and J gave up 4 bases, with 11 bases separating them.

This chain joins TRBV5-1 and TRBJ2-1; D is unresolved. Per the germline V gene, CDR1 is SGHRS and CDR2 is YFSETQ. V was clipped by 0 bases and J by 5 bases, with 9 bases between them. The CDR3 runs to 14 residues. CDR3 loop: CASSLAHGNNEQFF. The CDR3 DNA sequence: TGCGCCAGCAGCTTGGCCCACGGAAACAATGAGCAGTTCTTC.

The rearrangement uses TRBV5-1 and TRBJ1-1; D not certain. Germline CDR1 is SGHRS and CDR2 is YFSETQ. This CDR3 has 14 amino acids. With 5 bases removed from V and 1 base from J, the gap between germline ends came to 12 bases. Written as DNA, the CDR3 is TGCGCCAGCAGTAGAGGCGCAGAGAACACTGAAGCTTTCTTT. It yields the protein CASSRGAENTEAFF.